The entry below gives a single T cell receptor beta chain sequence along with its context. The data originate from a study of blood T cell repertoires in COVID-19. Germline CDR1 and CDR2: KGHSH and LQKENI. CDR3 length equals 11 residues. V was pared by 5 bases and J by 5 bases, with 4 bases between. Measured with immunoSEQ multiplex PCR; TCRdb has only the in-frame clones, and not every one. This table has some 70,000 clones, roughly nine tenths appearing once. The sequenced sample was peripheral blood. This clonotype was sampled from a man aged 50 to 60 with active COVID-19. V usage is TRBV18 and J usage is TRBJ2-4; D not certain. The CDR3 nucleotides are TGTGCCAGCTCATCAGAAAACATTCAGTACTTC. It specifies CASSSENIQYF. The full variable domain, with the rest looked up from reference TRBV18 and TRBJ2-4, is NAGVMQNPRHLVRRRGQEARLRCSPMKGHSHVYWYRQLPEEGLKFMVYLQKENIIDESGMPKERFSAEFPKEGPSILRIQQVVRGDSAAYFCASSSENIQYFGAGTRLSVL.